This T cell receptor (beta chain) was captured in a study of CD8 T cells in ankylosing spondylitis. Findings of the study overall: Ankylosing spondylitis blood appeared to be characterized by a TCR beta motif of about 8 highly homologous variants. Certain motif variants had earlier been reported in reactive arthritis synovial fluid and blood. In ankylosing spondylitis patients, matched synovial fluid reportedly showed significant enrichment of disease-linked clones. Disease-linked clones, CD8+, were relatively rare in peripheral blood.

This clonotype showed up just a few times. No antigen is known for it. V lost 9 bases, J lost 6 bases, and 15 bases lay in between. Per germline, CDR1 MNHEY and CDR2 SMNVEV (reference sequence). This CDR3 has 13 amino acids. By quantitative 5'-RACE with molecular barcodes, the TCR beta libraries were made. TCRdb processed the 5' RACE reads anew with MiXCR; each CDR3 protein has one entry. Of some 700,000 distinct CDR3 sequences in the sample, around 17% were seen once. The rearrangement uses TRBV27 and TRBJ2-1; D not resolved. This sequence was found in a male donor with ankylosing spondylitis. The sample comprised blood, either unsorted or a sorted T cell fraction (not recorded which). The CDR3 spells CASGDSFRNEQFF. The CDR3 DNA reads TGTGCCAGTGGGGATTCCTTCCGCAATGAGCAGTTCTTC.